These T cell receptor beta chains were read from a single sample in a study of T cell repertoires in cytomegalovirus infection. TCRdb itself ran the reads through MiXCR, one entry per CDR3 protein. The data show roughly 200,000 distinct CDR3 sequences, 15% to 20% seen once. Input material: CD8+ T cells from PBMCs. The source of these receptors is a human donor in good health (CMV status not recorded). Some clones in this sample may be carry-over from other donors' samples. Each CDR3 is given with its conserved first and last residue. Each record gives: J gene, CDR3 length, V gene, D gene, clone size, CDR3 protein, CDR3 DNA. D genes are given only for firm matches. Size tells how often a clone was seen (once, few, many) or the class of an expanded clone, and some rows leave it out.

j_call: TRBJ2-5
cdr3_length: 12
v_call: TRBV6-5
d_call: TRBD1
clone_size: -
cdr3_aa: CASGTGAETQYF
cdr3_nt: TGTGCCAGCGGGACAGGGGCAGAGACCCAGTACTTC

j_call: TRBJ1-1
cdr3_length: 14
v_call: TRBV29-1
d_call: TRBD1
clone_size: few
cdr3_aa: CSVDHRDRGKGAFF
cdr3_nt: TGCAGCGTTGACCACCGGGACAGGGGGAAAGGAGCTTTCTTT

j_call: TRBJ2-7
cdr3_length: 14
v_call: TRBV25-1
d_call: -
clone_size: few
cdr3_aa: CASISGQGSSEQYF
cdr3_nt: TGTGCCAGCATCTCGGGGCAGGGGTCGAGCGAGCAGTACTTC

j_call: TRBJ2-3
cdr3_length: 17
v_call: TRBV7-9
d_call: TRBD1
clone_size: -
cdr3_aa: CASSYGTGWGLTDTQYF
cdr3_nt: TGTGCCAGCAGCTACGGGACAGGTTGGGGCCTCACAGATACGCAGTATTTT

j_call: TRBJ1-4
cdr3_length: 16
v_call: TRBV11-2
d_call: -
clone_size: -
cdr3_aa: CASSPDIIIGNEKLFF
cdr3_nt: TGTGCCAGCAGCCCCGACATTATAATTGGTAATGAAAAACTGTTTTTT

j_call: TRBJ1-4
cdr3_length: 14
v_call: TRBV28
d_call: TRBD1
clone_size: few
cdr3_aa: CASSRTGPYEKLFF
cdr3_nt: TGTGCCAGCAGCAGGACAGGCCCGTACGAAAAACTGTTTTTT

j_call: TRBJ2-7
cdr3_length: 15
v_call: TRBV28
d_call: -
clone_size: -
cdr3_aa: CASRGMAGEPYEQYF
cdr3_nt: TGTGCCAGCAGAGGTATGGCAGGGGAGCCCTACGAGCAGTACTTC

j_call: TRBJ2-1
cdr3_length: 14
v_call: TRBV7-9
d_call: TRBD1
clone_size: few
cdr3_aa: CASSFQRRGHEQFF
cdr3_nt: TGTGCCAGCAGCTTTCAGCGAAGGGGGCATGAGCAGTTCTTC

j_call: TRBJ2-3
cdr3_length: 14
v_call: TRBV20-1
d_call: -
clone_size: -
cdr3_aa: CSASGDTSTDTQYF
cdr3_nt: TGCAGTGCTAGTGGGGACACAAGTACAGATACGCAGTATTTT

j_call: TRBJ2-2
cdr3_length: 15
v_call: TRBV4-3
d_call: -
clone_size: many
cdr3_aa: CASSQDFGETGELFF
cdr3_nt: TGCGCCAGCAGCCAAGATTTCGGGGAAACCGGGGAGCTGTTTTTT

j_call: TRBJ2-3
cdr3_length: 13
v_call: TRBV20-1
d_call: -
clone_size: few
cdr3_aa: CRARDLFTDTQYF
cdr3_nt: TGCAGGGCCCGGGACCTTTTCACAGATACGCAGTATTTT

j_call: TRBJ2-2
cdr3_length: 17
v_call: TRBV7-2
d_call: TRBD2
clone_size: many
cdr3_aa: CASSLTGGAGRAGELFF
cdr3_nt: TGTGCCAGCAGCTTGACCGGGGGGGCCGGACGGGCCGGGGAGCTGTTTTTT

j_call: TRBJ2-1
cdr3_length: 17
v_call: TRBV7-2
d_call: TRBD2
clone_size: many
cdr3_aa: CASSRRLAGVSYNEQFF
cdr3_nt: TGTGCCAGCAGCCGGCGACTAGCGGGAGTCTCCTACAATGAGCAGTTCTTC

j_call: TRBJ1-2
cdr3_length: 14
v_call: TRBV12-3/TRBV12-4
d_call: -
clone_size: -
cdr3_aa: CASSFGVTNYGYTF
cdr3_nt: TGTGCCAGCAGTTTTGGGGTTACTAACTATGGCTACACCTTC

j_call: TRBJ1-2
cdr3_length: 14
v_call: TRBV6-6
d_call: -
clone_size: -
cdr3_aa: CASSVFTGSDGYTF
cdr3_nt: TGTGCCAGCAGCGTTTTTACAGGGTCGGATGGCTACACCTTC

j_call: TRBJ2-1
cdr3_length: 13
v_call: TRBV30
d_call: -
clone_size: few
cdr3_aa: CAWSLGSYNEQFF
cdr3_nt: TGTGCCTGGAGTTTGGGCAGCTACAATGAGCAGTTCTTC

j_call: TRBJ2-7
cdr3_length: 15
v_call: TRBV7-2
d_call: -
clone_size: few
cdr3_aa: CASSLDRRHSYEQYF
cdr3_nt: TGTGCCAGCAGCTTAGATAGGCGGCACTCCTACGAGCAGTACTTC

j_call: TRBJ1-2
cdr3_length: 14
v_call: TRBV7-8
d_call: -
clone_size: -
cdr3_aa: CASSLEAGNYGYTF
cdr3_nt: TGTGCCAGCAGCTTAGAGGCAGGAAACTATGGCTACACCTTC

j_call: TRBJ1-6
cdr3_length: 14
v_call: TRBV20-1
d_call: TRBD1
clone_size: few
cdr3_aa: CSAREDRGRSPLHF
cdr3_nt: TGCAGTGCTAGAGAGGACAGGGGGCGTTCACCCCTCCACTTT

j_call: TRBJ2-7
cdr3_length: 13
v_call: TRBV20-1
d_call: -
clone_size: -
cdr3_aa: CSARRRDTYEQYF
cdr3_nt: TGCAGTGCTAGAAGACGGGACACCTACGAGCAGTACTTC

j_call: TRBJ1-5
cdr3_length: 15
v_call: TRBV7-2
d_call: -
clone_size: many
cdr3_aa: CASSLAGYSNQPQHF
cdr3_nt: TGTGCCAGCAGCTTAGCCGGATATAGCAATCAGCCCCAGCATTTT

j_call: TRBJ2-7
cdr3_length: 16
v_call: TRBV4-1
d_call: TRBD2
clone_size: many
cdr3_aa: CASSPQERGGPYEQYF
cdr3_nt: TGCGCCAGCAGCCCACAGGAGCGGGGGGGCCCCTACGAGCAGTACTTC

j_call: TRBJ2-1
cdr3_length: 14
v_call: TRBV7-9
d_call: TRBD2
clone_size: few
cdr3_aa: CASSYGLAGYEQFF
cdr3_nt: TGTGCCAGCAGCTATGGACTAGCGGGGTATGAGCAGTTCTTC

j_call: TRBJ2-2
cdr3_length: 17
v_call: TRBV12-3/TRBV12-4
d_call: -
clone_size: -
cdr3_aa: CASSLIRRVRGTGELFF
cdr3_nt: TGTGCCAGCAGTTTAATCCGCAGGGTTCGGGGCACCGGGGAGCTGTTTTTT

j_call: TRBJ2-1
cdr3_length: 17
v_call: TRBV4-3
d_call: -
clone_size: -
cdr3_aa: CASSQDPGGGSGNEQFF
cdr3_nt: TGCGCCAGCAGCCAAGACCCAGGAGGGGGATCGGGGAATGAGCAGTTCTTC

j_call: TRBJ1-1
cdr3_length: 13
v_call: TRBV20-1
d_call: -
clone_size: few
cdr3_aa: CSASAASDTEAFF
cdr3_nt: TGCAGTGCTAGTGCAGCGTCTGACACTGAAGCTTTCTTT

j_call: TRBJ1-5
cdr3_length: 13
v_call: TRBV7-2
d_call: -
clone_size: few
cdr3_aa: CASSYTLDQPQHF
cdr3_nt: TGTGCCAGCAGCTACACCCTTGATCAGCCCCAGCATTTT

j_call: TRBJ2-1
cdr3_length: 14
v_call: TRBV6-2/TRBV6-3
d_call: -
clone_size: few
cdr3_aa: CASSYSGGPGEQFF
cdr3_nt: TGTGCCAGCAGTTACTCGGGGGGGCCAGGTGAGCAGTTCTTC

j_call: TRBJ2-2
cdr3_length: 15
v_call: TRBV24-1
d_call: -
clone_size: few
cdr3_aa: CATSVETLNTGELFF
cdr3_nt: TGTGCCACCAGTGTAGAGACATTGAACACCGGGGAGCTGTTTTTT

j_call: TRBJ2-5
cdr3_length: 13
v_call: TRBV20-1
d_call: -
clone_size: -
cdr3_aa: CSAWGRGGETQYF
cdr3_nt: TGCAGTGCTTGGGGTCGGGGAGGAGAGACCCAGTACTTC

j_call: TRBJ1-2
cdr3_length: 13
v_call: TRBV7-9
d_call: TRBD1
clone_size: few
cdr3_aa: CASSSQGRYGYTF
cdr3_nt: TGTGCCAGCAGCTCACAGGGGCGGTATGGCTACACCTTC

j_call: TRBJ2-5
cdr3_length: 12
v_call: TRBV6-2/TRBV6-3
d_call: -
clone_size: -
cdr3_aa: CASVGQGETQYF
cdr3_nt: TGTGCCAGCGTGGGCCAGGGAGAGACCCAGTACTTC

j_call: TRBJ1-5
cdr3_length: 13
v_call: TRBV19
d_call: -
clone_size: -
cdr3_aa: CASSSTSNQPQHF
cdr3_nt: TGTGCCAGTAGCTCTACTAGCAATCAGCCCCAGCATTTT

j_call: TRBJ2-3
cdr3_length: 17
v_call: TRBV11-2
d_call: -
clone_size: -
cdr3_aa: CASSPPPGGAPTDTQYF
cdr3_nt: TGTGCCAGCAGCCCTCCCCCCGGGGGCGCCCCCACAGATACGCAGTATTTT

j_call: TRBJ1-1
cdr3_length: 15
v_call: TRBV7-6
d_call: -
clone_size: -
cdr3_aa: CASSLEGSGSTEAFF
cdr3_nt: TGTGCCAGCAGCTTAGAGGGGTCGGGGAGCACTGAAGCTTTCTTT

j_call: TRBJ2-3
cdr3_length: 20
v_call: TRBV20-1
d_call: TRBD1
clone_size: few
cdr3_aa: CSARDEGGQILSPSTDTQYF
cdr3_nt: TGCAGTGCTAGAGATGAAGGGGGACAGATCCTTTCACCGAGCACAGATACGCAGTATTTT

j_call: TRBJ2-7
cdr3_length: 12
v_call: TRBV7-6
d_call: -
clone_size: many
cdr3_aa: CASSLARHKLDF
cdr3_nt: TGTGCCAGCAGCTTAGCTCGGCACAAACTTGACTTC

j_call: TRBJ2-7
cdr3_length: 14
v_call: TRBV7-2
d_call: -
clone_size: -
cdr3_aa: CASSLNRVTYEQYF
cdr3_nt: TGTGCCAGCAGCTTAAACAGGGTCACCTACGAGCAGTACTTC

j_call: TRBJ1-6
cdr3_length: 17
v_call: TRBV20-1
d_call: -
clone_size: few
cdr3_aa: CSARDEDTETYNSPLHF
cdr3_nt: TGCAGTGCTAGAGATGAGGACACCGAAACTTATAATTCACCCCTCCACTTT

j_call: TRBJ2-2
cdr3_length: 14
v_call: TRBV6-4
d_call: -
clone_size: -
cdr3_aa: CASSAQGDTGELFF
cdr3_nt: TGTGCCAGCAGTGCTCAGGGAGACACCGGGGAGCTGTTTTTT

j_call: TRBJ1-1
cdr3_length: 13
v_call: TRBV3-1
d_call: -
clone_size: -
cdr3_aa: CASTWDINTEAFF
cdr3_nt: TGTGCCAGCACCTGGGACATTAACACTGAAGCTTTCTTT

j_call: TRBJ2-7
cdr3_length: 12
v_call: TRBV28
d_call: -
clone_size: few
cdr3_aa: CASSLWGGEQYF
cdr3_nt: TGTGCCAGCAGTTTATGGGGGGGTGAGCAGTACTTC

j_call: TRBJ2-5
cdr3_length: 15
v_call: TRBV6-2/TRBV6-3
d_call: TRBD2
clone_size: -
cdr3_aa: CASSYPTAGRETQYF
cdr3_nt: TGTGCCAGCAGTTACCCTACAGCGGGGAGAGAGACCCAGTACTTC

j_call: TRBJ2-1
cdr3_length: 17
v_call: TRBV29-1
d_call: TRBD2
clone_size: -
cdr3_aa: CSVEGYERGSSYNEQFF
cdr3_nt: TGCAGCGTTGAAGGCTACGAGCGGGGCAGCTCCTACAATGAGCAGTTCTTC

j_call: TRBJ2-7
cdr3_length: 12
v_call: TRBV12-3/TRBV12-4
d_call: -
clone_size: few
cdr3_aa: CASSFWEGEQYF
cdr3_nt: TGTGCCAGCAGTTTTTGGGAAGGCGAGCAGTACTTC

j_call: TRBJ2-3
cdr3_length: 13
v_call: TRBV15
d_call: TRBD1
clone_size: -
cdr3_aa: CATGQDLGDTQYF
cdr3_nt: TGTGCCACAGGACAGGACCTGGGAGATACGCAGTATTTT

j_call: TRBJ2-4
cdr3_length: 14
v_call: TRBV27
d_call: TRBD1
clone_size: few
cdr3_aa: CASSLDRDQNIQYF
cdr3_nt: TGTGCCAGCAGTTTAGACAGGGACCAAAACATTCAGTACTTC

j_call: TRBJ1-1
cdr3_length: 13
v_call: TRBV12-3/TRBV12-4
d_call: -
clone_size: -
cdr3_aa: CASSALGGTEAFF
cdr3_nt: TGTGCCAGCAGTGCGCTTGGGGGGACTGAAGCTTTCTTT